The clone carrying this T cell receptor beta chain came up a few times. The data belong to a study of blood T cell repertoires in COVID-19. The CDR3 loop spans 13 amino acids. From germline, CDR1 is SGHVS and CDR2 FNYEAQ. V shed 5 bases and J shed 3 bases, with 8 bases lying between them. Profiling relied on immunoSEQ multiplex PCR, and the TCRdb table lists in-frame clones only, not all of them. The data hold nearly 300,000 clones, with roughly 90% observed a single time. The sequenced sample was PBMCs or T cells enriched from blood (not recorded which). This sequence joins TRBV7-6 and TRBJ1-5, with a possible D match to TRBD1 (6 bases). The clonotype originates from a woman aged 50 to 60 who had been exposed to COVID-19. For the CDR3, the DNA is TGTGCCAGCAGCCGGACAGTCAATCAGCCCCAGCATTTT. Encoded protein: CASSRTVNQPQHF. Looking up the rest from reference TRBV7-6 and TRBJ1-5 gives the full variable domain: GAGVSQSPRYKVTKRGQDVALRCDPISGHVSLYWYRQALGQGPEFLTYFNYEAQQDKSGLPNDRFSAERPEGSISTLTIQRTEQRDSAMYRCASSRTVNQPQHFGDGTRLSIL.